Shown below are 21 T cell receptor beta chains from a single sample sequenced in a study of T-cell memory formation after mild COVID-19. Using its own MiXCR run on the 5' RACE reads, TCRdb lists one record per CDR3 protein. The sample holds approximately 340,000 distinct CDR3 sequences, about a sixth seen once. Sequencing input: PBMCs or a T cell subset sorted from them (not recorded which). The receptors derive from a young man who had mild COVID-19 (a few samples of this study predate the infection). Cell type and time point are not known.

V gene TRBV7-8 combines with J gene TRBJ2-3, with no clear D. The CDR3 is 14 amino acids. CDR1 and CDR2 (germline): SGHVS, FQNEAQ. V lost 6 bases to trimming and J lost 1 base, with 11 bases between them. As DNA, the CDR3 is TGTGCCAGCAGGCCTGCAGGTGGCACAGATACGCAGTATTTT. This sequence encodes CASRPAGGTDTQYF.

At least ten counts were recorded for this clonotype. The rearrangement links TRBV20-1 to TRBJ2-2, with 11 bases fitting TRBD2. CDR1 and CDR2 (germline): DFQATT, SNEGSKA (reference sequence). This CDR3 spans 16 amino acids. The ends lost 0 bases at V and 3 bases at J; junction bases unmatched: 3. The CDR3 bases are TGCAGTGCTAGAGATCCTAGCGGGGGGCACACCGGGGAGCTGTTTTTT. As protein: CSARDPSGGHTGELFF.

This clonotype has a handful of counts. The chain is built from TRBV6-6 and TRBJ2-3, with 7 positions matching TRBD1. V shed 6 bases and J 4 bases; nucleotides not matched to a gene: 7. The CDR3 covers 14 residues. Germline CDR1 MNHNY, CDR2 SVGAGI (reference sequence). The DNA of the CDR3 is TGTGCCAGCAGCCCAGGACAGGAGCCAGATACGCAGTATTTT. This codes for CASSPGQEPDTQYF.

The genes are TRBV5-1 and TRBJ2-7; either TRBD1 or TRBD2 may supply D (9 bases each). Between the trimmed V and J ends, which lost 4 bases and 2 bases, there was a span of 16 bases. The CDR3 extends over 15 amino acids. Germline CDR1 is SGHRS and CDR2 is YFSETQ. CDR3 region: CASSAGGTGTYEQYF. CDR3 nucleotide sequence: TGCGCCAGCAGCGCGGGGGGGACAGGGACCTACGAGCAGTACTTC.

This clonotype came up many times. V usage is TRBV20-1 and J usage is TRBJ1-1; 7 bases are a match to TRBD1. J was trimmed by 5 bases and V by 3 bases; bases with no gene match: 6. CDR1 DFQATT and CDR2 SNEGSKA come from the germline V gene (reference sequence). The CDR3 length is 13 residues. The CDR3 nucleotides read TGCAGTGCTAGCCAGGGACAGCCGACTGAAGCTTTCTTT. Encoded protein: CSASQGQPTEAFF.

The chain combines TRBV28 with TRBJ1-2; the D is unclear. V was trimmed by 7 bases and J by 7 bases, leaving 19 bases between them. The CDR3 runs to 14 residues. The germline V gene encodes CDR1 MDHEN and CDR2 SYDVKM. In nucleotides, the CDR3 is TGTGCCAGCAACAAGTGGGGAACGCCTAGTGGCTACACCTTC. This gives the protein CASNKWGTPSGYTF.

This clonotype was observed a few times. This rearrangement joins TRBV5-1 to TRBJ2-1; the match to TRBD2 covers 7 bases. CDR3 size: 17 residues. Germline CDR1 and CDR2: SGHRS and YFSETQ. V shed 0 bases, J shed 6 bases, and the junction held 12 bases outside the gene matches. Here the CDR3 DNA reads TGCGCCAGCAGCTTGGCCCGGGACTACGGTATGAGCAATGAGCAGTTCTTC. This encodes CASSLARDYGMSNEQFF. Full variable domain (rest looked up from reference TRBV5-1 and TRBJ2-1): KAGVTQTPRYLIKTRGQQVTLSCSPISGHRSVSWYQQTPGQGLQFLFEYFSETQRNKGNFPGRFSGRQFSNSRSEMNVSTLELGDSALYLCASSLARDYGMSNEQFFGPGTRLTVL.

This clonotype was seen a handful of times. The chain joins TRBV7-3 to TRBJ2-4, with 8 bases that match TRBD1. Germline V CDR1 and CDR2: SGHTA, FQGTGA. Unmatched junction bases numbered 3, after V lost 0 bases and J lost 2 bases. The CDR3 extends over 16 amino acids. The chain's CDR3 is CASSLTGQGPKNIQYF. The DNA for the CDR3 is TGTGCCAGCAGCTTAACAGGACAGGGCCCCAAAAACATTCAGTACTTC.

The J gene is TRBJ2-3, the V gene TRBV24-1; 9 nucleotides agree with TRBD1. Germline V gene data show CDR1 as KGHDR and CDR2 as SFDVKD. V was pared by 3 bases and J by 0 bases, with 6 bases of the junction left unmatched. The CDR3 covers 17 residues. The CDR3 loop reads CATSDPMGTGSTDTQYF. In nucleotides, the CDR3 is TGTGCCACCAGTGATCCAATGGGGACAGGGAGCACAGATACGCAGTATTTT.

The rearrangement uses TRBV6-6 and TRBJ2-5; 11 bases map to TRBD2. Germline CDR1 is MNHNY and CDR2 is SVGAGI (reference sequence). This CDR3 is built from 16 residues. The V segment lost 1 base and the J segment 5 bases; nucleotides outside the gene matches: 6. For the CDR3, the DNA is TGTGCCAGCAGTTACTACTTAGCGGGGGGGCAGGAGACCCAGTACTTC. It yields the protein CASSYYLAGGQETQYF.

This clonotype was detected a few times. The chain recombines TRBV29-1 with TRBJ1-4, with D perhaps TRBD1 (6 bases). Germline lookup yields CDR1 SQVTM and CDR2 ANQGSEA. V was shortened by 4 bases and J by 2 bases, with 14 bases between the two germline ends. The CDR3 covers 15 residues. CDR3 amino acids: CSVGRQGLTNEKLFF. The CDR3 coding sequence is TGCAGCGTTGGTCGGCAGGGGTTGACTAATGAAAAACTGTTTTTT.

The table lists this clonotype with many counts. The V call is TRBV12-3 or TRBV12-4, the J call TRBJ1-1; no firm D call. The CDR3 is 13 amino acids. V gave up 3 bases and J gave up 4 bases, with 9 bases separating them. Here the CDR3 DNA reads TGTGCCAGCAGTTTTTCCACGGCCACTGAAGCTTTCTTT. It translates to CASSFSTATEAFF.

This clonotype was detected only a few times. The J gene is TRBJ1-3, the V gene TRBV27, with unresolved D. Germline CDR1 and CDR2: MNHEY and SMNVEV (reference sequence). V was clipped by 4 bases and J by 1 base, with 14 bases between them. This CDR3 is built from 16 residues. The CDR3 is CASSSRARSSGNTIYF. The CDR3, as DNA: TGTGCCAGCAGTTCTCGTGCACGTTCGTCTGGAAACACCATATATTTT.

The chain combines TRBV7-2 with TRBJ2-1, with 11 positions matching TRBD2. CDR1 and CDR2 from the germline V gene are SGHTA and FQGNSA. This CDR3 comprises 17 residues. The junction had 12 bases not matched to a gene; V was cut back by 1 base and J by 10 bases. The CDR3 bases are TGTGCCAGCAGCTTAGTATCTGGTCTAGCGGGGGGATTGGAGCAGTTCTTC. Translating gives CASSLVSGLAGGLEQFF.

This chain links TRBV4-3 with TRBJ1-4; 7 bases match TRBD1. The CDR3 is 14 residues long. The J segment lost 7 bases and the V segment lost 4 bases, leaving 6 bases of the junction unmatched. Looked up from germline, CDR1 is LGHNA and CDR2 is YSLEER. The CDR3 reads CASSPRGLGEKLFF. CDR3 coding DNA: TGCGCCAGCAGCCCCAGGGGGTTGGGTGAAAAACTGTTTTTT.

This clonotype came up a few times. This chain uses TRBV4-3 with TRBJ2-2, with D perhaps TRBD1 (5 bases). V lost 4 bases and J lost 1, with 10 bases in between. CDR1 is LGHNA and CDR2 is YSLEER in the germline V gene. There are 15 residues in the CDR3. The CDR3 loop reads CASSLGHGNTGELFF. CDR3 coding DNA: TGCGCCAGCAGCCTTGGACACGGGAACACCGGGGAGCTGTTTTTT.

The CDR3 sequence is CATSSRDIMGTQYF. The CDR3 DNA sequence: TGTGCCACCAGCTCCCGGGACATCATGGGGACCCAGTACTTC. The chain carries TRBV15 and TRBJ2-5, with TRBD1 as a possible D gene (6 bases). The CDR3 contains 14 residues. The germline V gene has CDR1 LNHNV and CDR2 YYDKDF (reference sequence). Trimming removed 5 bases from V and 7 bases from J, with 17 bases in between.

The V and J genes are TRBV28 and TRBJ2-5, with 9 bases fitting TRBD2. The CDR3 covers 16 residues. Germline lookup yields CDR1 MDHEN and CDR2 SYDVKM. Unmatched junction bases numbered 12, after V lost 6 bases and J lost 4 bases. DNA of the CDR3: TGTGCCAGCAGGACCGCGGCGGGGGGGCCTCGAGAGACCCAGTACTTC. Translation: CASRTAAGGPRETQYF.

This clonotype was seen a handful of times. V usage is TRBV20-1 and J usage is TRBJ1-2; a possible D gene is TRBD1 (5 bases). V was cut by 1 base and J by 5 bases, with 23 bases left in between. The CDR3 consists of 17 residues. Germline CDR1 DFQATT, CDR2 SNEGSKA (reference sequence). The CDR3 reads CSARAFGWGFGGYGYTF. DNA for the CDR3: TGCAGTGCTAGAGCCTTCGGTTGGGGTTTCGGGGGTTATGGCTACACCTTC.

The rearrangement joins TRBV9 to TRBJ2-1, with D unresolved. Per germline, CDR1 SGDLS and CDR2 YYNGEE. The CDR3 loop spans 17 amino acids. Trimming left V 1 base short and J 2 bases short, with 16 bases between. This CDR3 reads CASSVTTDMDAYNEQFF. CDR3 bases: TGTGCCAGCAGCGTAACAACAGACATGGATGCCTACAATGAGCAGTTCTTC. The full variable domain, rest sourced from reference TRBV9 and TRBJ2-1, is DSGVTQTPKHLITATGQRVTLRCSPRSGDLSVYWYQQSLDQGLQFLIQYYNGEERAKGNILERFSAQQFPDLHSELNLSSLELGDSALYFCASSVTTDMDAYNEQFFGPGTRLTVL.

This clonotype was found many times. The chain carries TRBV18 and TRBJ1-1, with D possibly being TRBD1 (5 bases). Between the trimmed V and J ends, which lost 3 bases and 1 base, there was a span of 9 bases. Germline V gene data show CDR1 as KGHSH and CDR2 as LQKENI. The CDR3 sequence is 14 residues long. For the CDR3, the DNA is TGTGCCAGCTCACCTCGACAGCCGAACACTGAAGCTTTCTTT. Amino acid sequence: CASSPRQPNTEAFF.